This TCR beta chain was sequenced for a study of T cells after yellow fever vaccination (dated by TCRdb to about 2019). About the full investigation: The SMART-Seq v4 Ultra Low Input RNA kit was used to prepare libraries from fractions with low cell numbers. To track T-cell clones before and after primary and booster YFV17D yellow fever vaccination, bulk TCR alpha and beta repertoires were sequenced longitudinally. The cohort comprised two healthy male donors, one aged 18 to 30 and one aged 30 to 40 years. Bulk PBMC replicates and cell subsets were isolated from blood drawn at multiple timepoints before and after both primary and secondary immunization.

Results and caveats for the whole study, not just this receptor: Because the study included only a couple of donors, the extent to which the findings can be generalized is limited. The secondary T-cell response was weaker than the primary response but faster, peaking on day 5 instead of day 15. After the booster, most clones that had expanded after primary vaccination were detected again (around 96% of CD4 and around nine tenths of CD8), suggesting broad maintenance of memory. Computational filtering was required because FACS-sorted repertoires could contain abundant contaminating clonotypes from the bulk population. A small fraction of clonotypes appeared in both the CD4 and CD8 compartments, likely as a result of convergent recombination.

TCR cDNA was synthesized by 5'RACE template switching, which introduced a universal primer site and unique molecular identifiers. Priming for cDNA synthesis came from both the TCR alpha and TCR beta constant segments. Two PCR steps were used to amplify libraries, with sample barcodes and sequencing adapters being added in the second step. Sequencing of libraries was done on Illumina HiSeq 2500 (2x100 bp) or NovaSeq (2x150 bp). In the original analysis: Reads were demultiplexed and collapsed into UMI consensus sequences with MIGEC, and V(D)J alignment was performed with MiXCR. Clonotypes responding to the vaccine were identified with edgeR on replicate PBMC samples, with the criteria of FDR below 0.01 and a log2 fold change above 5 up to day 15. CD4 or CD8 identity was assigned to each bulk clonotype according to whether the clonotype was present at higher abundance in the sequenced CD4 repertoire or the sequenced CD8 repertoire. TCRdb's own reprocessing of the public reads used fastp at Q25 and MiXCR and kept productive beta chains. Every distinct CDR3 protein forms one entry, paired with its most common genes and DNA. Clone size and V and J calls follow TCRdb, not the original study. Here the sample has under 150,000 distinct CDR3 sequences; 6.5% to 8.5% occur a single time. Roughly 0.76% of the sample is held by the ten biggest clonotypes.

This clonotype was counted ten times or more. No antigen is known for it. Nothing much larger sits one base from this clone, and base qualities are not available. Relative to germline, V is 1 base shorter and J is 5 bases shorter, with 9 bases between their ends. CDR1 and CDR2 (SGHRS, YFSETQ) derive from the germline V gene. Inclusive of the bounding cysteine and phenylalanine, the CDR3 is 14 residues long. Just the 42-base CDR3 DNA is kept, in frame starting at base 1. The intended sense of this specimen's treatment or condition label: live attenuated yellow fever vaccine strain. PBMCs were isolated from peripheral blood using a standard Ficoll-Paque protocol. Dynabeads CD4 and CD8 positive selection kits were used to isolate CD4 and CD8 T-cell fractions. RNA was extracted with TriZol from bulk PBMCs, CD4 and CD8 fractions, and dextramer-positive and dextramer-negative fractions.

This TCR was recovered from a man under 40 who received the YFV17D yellow fever vaccine. This chain is built from TRBV5-1 and TRBJ1-4; no D gene is confidently identified. The sequencing used CD4+ T cells sorted from PBMCs, collected 5 days after the yellow fever booster vaccination. The sequenced DNA: TGCGCCAGCAGCTTGCGGTCAGGCAATGAAAAACTGTTTTTT. This sequence encodes CASSLRSGNEKLFF.